Shown below are 15 T cell receptor beta chains from a single sample sequenced in a study of cytomegalovirus exposure and HLA in healthy donors. The PCR made use of 60 Vbeta and 13 Jbeta primers. Sequencing was performed with immunoSEQ multiplex PCR; in TCRdb, only in-frame clones are kept and a portion is missing. The sample comprises about 200,000 clones, 70% to 80% of which are singletons, and approximately 0.4% rests with the top ten. Input material: PBMCs. Every receptor here comes from a male donor in good health and CMV-seropositive.

This sequence joins TRBV6-1 and TRBJ2-5; D is perhaps TRBD2 (5 bases). Germline values: CDR1 MNHNS, CDR2 SASEGT. V lost 6 bases and J 5 bases, leaving 13 bases between the germline ends. The CDR3 consists of 13 residues. CDR3 protein: CASRTRLGETQYF. The CDR3 region has the DNA TGTGCCAGCAGAACTAGGTTGGGCGAGACCCAGTACTTC.

The genes are TRBV27 and TRBJ2-5; maybe TRBD1 (6 bases). The end of the DNA aligns better with TRBJ2-7, so the J call may be wrong. The CDR3 contains 13 residues. In germline, CDR1 is MNHEY, CDR2 SMNVEV (reference sequence). The CDR3 DNA is TGTGCCAGCAGTTTACAGGACAGCTACGAGCAGTACTTC. Translating it yields CASSLQDSYEQYF.

This sequence joins TRBV9 and TRBJ1-1; 7 nucleotides match TRBD1. Trimming cost V 3 bases and J 5 bases; bases outside gene matches: 1. The V gene's germline CDR1 is SGDLS and CDR2 YYNGEE. The CDR3 runs 12 residues. The CDR3 coding sequence is TGTGCCAGCAGCGACAGGGGAACTGAAGCTTTCTTT. Protein: CASSDRGTEAFF.

CDR3 nucleotide sequence: TGTGCCAGCAGTCCGATAGGGGACAGGGACGATCAGCCCCAGCATTTT. Amino acid sequence: CASSPIGDRDDQPQHF. The chain has TRBV27 and TRBJ1-5, with 9 positions matching TRBD1. Germline loops: CDR1 MNHEY, CDR2 SMNVEV (reference sequence). This CDR3 is 16 amino acids long. The J segment lost 5 bases and the V segment lost 5 bases, leaving 10 bases of the junction unmatched.

This clone was counted between two and nine times. This rearrangement joins TRBV7-2 to TRBJ2-7; D possibly corresponds to TRBD1 (5 bases). The CDR3 covers 14 residues. Germline V lookup: CDR1 SGHTA, CDR2 FQGNSA. Trimming pared 6 bases from V and 7 bases from J, leaving 19 bases between. The CDR3 sequence is CASRPNRQGQEQYF. The CDR3 DNA reads TGTGCCAGCAGACCGAATCGGCAGGGTCAGGAGCAGTACTTC.

CDR3 nucleotides: TGCGCCAGCAGCCCGGGGAGTAGCGGGGGTCGCGAGCAGTACTTC. Encoded protein: CASSPGSSGGREQYF. The chain joins TRBV5-1 to TRBJ2-7; 9 nucleotides agree with TRBD2. After removal of 4 bases from V and 6 bases from J, the junction contained 11 bases not matched to a gene. From germline, CDR1 is SGHRS and CDR2 YFSETQ. The CDR3 totals 15 residues.

This chain joins TRBV19 and TRBJ2-7; D is perhaps TRBD2 (6 bases). CDR3 length equals 15 residues. V lost 3 bases, J lost 4 bases, and 16 bases lay in between. The V gene's germline CDR1 is LNHDA and CDR2 SQIVND (reference sequence). CDR3 in DNA: TGTGCCAGTAGTATTGCGGGGCAGGGAGGATACGAGCAGTACTTC. Amino acids: CASSIAGQGGYEQYF.

This chain joins TRBV4-3 and TRBJ2-1; perhaps TRBD2 as D (6 bases). V lost 1 base and J lost 8, with 15 bases in between. This CDR3 spans 15 amino acids. Germline V gene data show CDR1 as LGHNA and CDR2 as YSLEER. In DNA, the CDR3 is TGCGCCAGCAGCCAAGTTTTGGCTAGCGAGTATGAGCAGTTCTTC. Translation gives CASSQVLASEYEQFF.

The rearrangement links TRBV4-2 to TRBJ1-1; 10 bases are shared with TRBD1. V lost 7 bases, J lost 5 bases, and 10 bases stayed unmatched. CDR3 length: 15 amino acids. CDR1 LGHNA and CDR2 YNFKEQ come from the germline V gene. DNA for the CDR3: TGTGCCAGCACCCGAACGGACAGGGGGGGGACTGAAGCTTTCTTT. Protein sequence: CASTRTDRGGTEAFF.

The genes are TRBV7-2 and TRBJ1-1, with D possibly matching TRBD1 (6 bases). The CDR3 runs to 14 residues. Deletions cut 2 bases from V and 2 bases from J, with 9 bases between. Per germline, CDR1 SGHTA and CDR2 FQGNSA. For the CDR3, the DNA is TGTGCCAGCAGCTTAAAGGGGGTAAACACTGAAGCTTTCTTT. It yields the protein CASSLKGVNTEAFF.

The chain couples TRBV2 to TRBJ1-4; TRBD1 matches 9 bases. J was trimmed by 8 bases and V by 4 bases; bases with no gene match: 5. Germline CDR1 and CDR2: SNHLY and FYNNEI. The CDR3 length is 14 residues. This chain's CDR3 is CASSGDRGSEKLFF. CDR3 sequence (DNA): TGTGCCAGCAGTGGCGACAGGGGGTCCGAAAAACTGTTTTTT.

V and J are TRBV14 and TRBJ2-5; TRBD2 matches 7 bases. The CDR3 spans 12 residues. In germline, CDR1 is SGHDN, CDR2 FVKESK. J was trimmed by 7 bases and V by 5 bases; bases with no gene match: 4. The CDR3 DNA reads TGTGCCAGCAGCACTAGCGTTTCGACCCAGTACTTC. Amino acids: CASSTSVSTQYF.

V usage is TRBV11-2 and J usage is TRBJ1-3; 9 bases align to TRBD1. Germline-derived CDR1 and CDR2 are SGHAT and FQNNGV. With 6 bases clipped from V and 4 bases from J, the junction kept 16 bases outside the gene matches. CDR3 length: 18 residues. The CDR3 DNA reads as TGTGCCAGCAGACGACCGGGACAGGGAGATCGGGCAGGAAACACCATATATTTT. It codes for CASRRPGQGDRAGNTIYF.

This clone appeared a single time. The chain couples TRBV19 to TRBJ2-2, with TRBD1 as a possible D gene (6 bases). This CDR3 comprises 14 residues. Trimming left V 8 bases short and J 4 bases short, with 14 bases between. Germline loops: CDR1 LNHDA, CDR2 SQIVND (reference sequence). This CDR3 is CASSNRDSTGELFF. The CDR3 DNA reads as TGTGCCAGTTCGAACAGGGATAGCACCGGGGAGCTGTTTTTT.

V gene TRBV6-5 combines with J gene TRBJ1-6, with 7 bases lining up with TRBD1. V trimming: 1 base; J trimming: 8 bases; junction bases outside the gene matches: 8. The CDR3 runs 16 residues. Germline lookup yields CDR1 MNHEY and CDR2 SVGAGI. CDR3 amino acids: CASSYWDSFGDSPLHF. In nucleotides, the CDR3 is TGTGCCAGCAGTTACTGGGACAGTTTTGGGGATTCACCCCTCCACTTT.